These 17 T cell receptor beta chains originate from one sample sequenced in a study of T cells after yellow fever vaccination. TCRdb called the 5' RACE reads again in MiXCR, with one record for every CDR3 protein. The sample has about 340,000 distinct CDR3 sequences, 12% seen once. The specimen was CD4+ T cells sorted from PBMCs, collected 15 days after the yellow fever booster vaccination. The source is a man younger than 35 who received the YFV17D yellow fever vaccine.

J is TRBJ2-5 and V is TRBV6-6; D possibly corresponds to TRBD1 (6 bases). The germline V gene encodes CDR1 MNHNY and CDR2 SVGAGI (reference sequence). The CDR3 is 14 amino acids. Trimming removed 2 bases from V and 4 bases from J, with 11 bases in between. The CDR3 is CASSYPTGRETQYF. The CDR3 region has the DNA TGTGCCAGCAGTTACCCTACAGGGAGAGAGACCCAGTACTTC.

This clonotype was detected many times. This sequence joins TRBV5-4 and TRBJ1-1, with D possibly being TRBD1 (5 bases). V shed 6 bases and J shed 3 bases, with 18 bases lying between them. CDR1 SGHNT and CDR2 YYREEE come from the germline V gene (reference sequence). This CDR3 is 15 amino acids long. The CDR3, as DNA: TGTGCCAGCAACCTACTGGGCAGGGTAGACACTGAAGCTTTCTTT. Its protein product is CASNLLGRVDTEAFF.

At least ten counts were recorded for this clonotype. V usage is TRBV7-9 and J usage is TRBJ2-3; D gene unclear. In germline, CDR1 is SEHNR, CDR2 FQNEAQ (reference sequence). The CDR3 has 11 residues. The germline V and J ends were trimmed by 3 bases and 6 bases, with 4 bases remaining between them. For the CDR3, the DNA is TGTGCCAGCAGCTTCGCGGATACGCAGTATTTT. As protein: CASSFADTQYF.

This clonotype was observed a handful of times. This chain joins TRBV6-5 and TRBJ2-3; 7 nucleotides agree with TRBD1. There are 14 residues in the CDR3. Germline CDR1 and CDR2: MNHEY and SVGAGI. V lost 4 bases to trimming and J lost 0 bases; unmatched junction nucleotides: 1. In DNA form, the CDR3 reads TGTGCCAGCAGTTGGGACAGCAGCACAGATACGCAGTATTTT. As protein: CASSWDSSTDTQYF.

The chain links TRBV29-1 to TRBJ2-7; a possible D gene is TRBD1 (6 bases). The CDR3 spans 12 residues. CDR1 is SQVTM, CDR2 ANQGSEA, per germline. Trimming cost V 8 bases and J 4 bases, with 15 bases left between them. CDR3 coding DNA: TGCAGCTCAAGGGGGACAAATTACGAGCAGTACTTC. This sequence encodes CSSRGTNYEQYF.

Ten or more counts support this clonotype. This chain uses TRBV5-5 with TRBJ2-7; 9 bases are a match to TRBD2. Germline loops: CDR1 SGHKS, CDR2 YYEKEE (reference sequence). CDR3 size: 15 residues. V was clipped by 7 bases and J by 4 bases; unmatched bases: 12. CDR3: CASERTSAEKYEQYF. Written as DNA, the CDR3 is TGTGCCAGCGAAAGGACTAGCGCCGAAAAATACGAGCAGTACTTC. Supplemented by reference TRBV5-5 and TRBJ2-7, the full variable domain reads DAGVTQSPTHLIKTRGQQVTLRCSPISGHKSVSWYQQVLGQGPQFIFQYYEKEERGRGNFPDRFSARQFPNYSSELNVNALLLGDSALYLCASERTSAEKYEQYFGPGTRLTVT.

The chain couples TRBV5-1 to TRBJ2-3, with TRBD1 as a possible D gene (6 bases). Germline-derived CDR1 and CDR2 are SGHRS and YFSETQ. This CDR3 has 14 amino acids. Trimming cost V 7 bases and J 0 bases, with 12 bases left between them. The CDR3, as DNA: TGCGCCAGCCAGACAGGTCCGAGCACAGATACGCAGTATTTT. Translated: CASQTGPSTDTQYF.

In nucleotides, the CDR3 is TGTGCCAGCAGTTACTCGAGAGCTGATCAGCCCCAGCATTTT. Residues: CASSYSRADQPQHF. The chain has TRBV6-6 and TRBJ1-5, with unresolved D. Per the germline V gene, CDR1 is MNHNY and CDR2 is SVGAGI (reference sequence). This CDR3 has 14 residues. V was clipped by 0 bases and J by 5 bases, with 8 bases between them.

This clonotype was counted at least ten times. The chain uses TRBV15 and TRBJ2-7; 9 bases align to TRBD1. J was trimmed by 0 bases and V by 4 bases; bases with no gene match: 4. Germline values: CDR1 LNHNV, CDR2 YYDKDF (reference sequence). There are 15 residues in the CDR3. Here the CDR3 reads CATSKRDRDSYEQYV. Here the CDR3 DNA reads TGTGCCACCAGCAAAAGGGACAGGGACTCCTACGAGCAGTACGTC.

This clonotype was observed a few times. The gene calls are TRBV4-1 and TRBJ2-5, with a weak D call TRBD1 (6 bases). With 3 bases removed from V and 5 bases from J, the gap between germline ends came to 13 bases. The germline gives CDR1 MGHRA, CDR2 YSYEKL. The CDR3 runs 14 residues. The CDR3 sequence: CASSHTQGRETQYF. CDR3 nucleotides: TGCGCCAGCAGCCATACACAGGGACGCGAGACCCAGTACTTC.

This clonotype was seen at least ten times. The rearrangement uses TRBV20-1 and TRBJ2-3, with 9 bases that match TRBD2. V lost 6 bases to trimming and J lost 4 bases; unmatched junction nucleotides: 17. CDR3 length equals 17 residues. Per germline, CDR1 DFQATT and CDR2 SNEGSKA (reference sequence). In DNA form, the CDR3 reads TGCAGTGCCCCCCCCGTTGGGCGGGGGGGCCATTCAGATACGCAGTATTTT. The encoded protein is CSAPPVGRGGHSDTQYF.

The sample holds many counts of this clonotype. V usage is TRBV18 and J usage is TRBJ2-5, with 9 bases that match TRBD2. Looked up from germline, CDR1 is KGHSH and CDR2 is LQKENI. V was clipped by 6 bases and J by 2 bases; unmatched bases: 10. The CDR3 is 16 amino acids. The chain's CDR3 is CASSLLAGLRQETQYF. In DNA, the CDR3 is TGTGCCAGCTCTCTCCTAGCGGGGCTCCGTCAAGAGACCCAGTACTTC.

The chain uses TRBV20-1 and TRBJ2-2, with D perhaps matching TRBD2 (5 bases). V was shortened by 1 base and J by 2 bases, with 17 bases between the two germline ends. CDR1 is DFQATT, CDR2 SNEGSKA, per germline (reference sequence). This CDR3 has 17 amino acids. In nucleotides, the CDR3 is TGCAGTGCTAGAGTTGTGTCGGGGATCCCTAACACCGGGGAGCTGTTTTTT. This encodes CSARVVSGIPNTGELFF.

The chain links TRBV15 to TRBJ2-1; D unresolved. CDR3 length: 12 residues. With 1 base removed from V and 6 bases from J, the gap between germline ends came to 4 bases. From germline, CDR1 is LNHNV and CDR2 YYDKDF (reference sequence). The CDR3 coding sequence is TGTGCCACCAGCAGAGCGCGCAATGAGCAGTTCTTC. Encoded protein: CATSRARNEQFF.

The CDR3, as DNA: TGTGCCAGCAGCGGGTCCGGAGATCAGCCCCAGCATTTT. Protein: CASSGSGDQPQHF. V usage is TRBV7-9 and J usage is TRBJ1-5; D remains unclear. With 5 bases removed from V and 5 bases from J, the gap between germline ends came to 10 bases. The CDR3 has 13 residues. Germline CDR1 and CDR2: SEHNR and FQNEAQ (reference sequence).

The rearrangement joins TRBV5-1 to TRBJ2-1; 9 bases are shared with TRBD2. Germline V lookup: CDR1 SGHRS, CDR2 YFSETQ. The CDR3 sequence is 15 residues long. V lost 4 bases to trimming and J lost 6 bases; unmatched junction nucleotides: 8. Here the CDR3 reads CASSPAATSGNEQFF. The CDR3 DNA reads as TGCGCCAGCAGCCCGGCGGCGACTAGCGGCAATGAGCAGTTCTTC.

The chain links TRBV7-3 to TRBJ1-2, with 10 bases fitting TRBD1. Germline loops: CDR1 SGHTA, CDR2 FQGTGA. The length of the CDR3 is 15 residues. V was pared by 6 bases and J by 8 bases, with 12 bases of the junction left unmatched. The DNA of the CDR3 is TGTGCCAGCAGGTCCAACCCGACAGGGGGCGAGGGCTACACCTTC. Amino acid sequence: CASRSNPTGGEGYTF.